This TCR beta chain stems from a study of shared clonotypes between healthy human individuals (dated by TCRdb to 2018 to 2021). Study-level background: The cohort comprised a couple of women and a few men aged 18 to 49 years. Between about 0.85 and 9.5 billion PBMCs per donor were obtained by leukapheresis. Different laboratories and diverse techniques were used to prepare libraries and sequence TCR repertoires, to increase sequencing depth and limit assay-specific biases. To estimate repertoire size and how much clonotype sharing occurs between individuals, the study deeply sequenced the blood TCR repertoires of a handful of healthy adults.

The germline V gene gives CDR1 as MNHEY and CDR2 as SVGAGI. Relative to germline, V is 6 bases shorter and J is 5 bases shorter, with 6 bases between their ends. The CDR3 spans 11 residues, from the cysteine through the phenylalanine. Only the CDR3 part of the read is kept: 33 bases, read in frame from the first base. Using the deep immunoSEQ assay, multiplex PCR amplified TCR CDR3 regions from genomic DNA. Extracted genomic DNA from each cell subset was distributed evenly across all wells of several immunoSEQ 96-well plates, and each plate was treated as a replicate. For unsorted PBMC, roughly 0.3 ug of genomic DNA, equivalent to roughly 30,000 T cell genomes, went into each replicate PCR. Ten immunoSEQ deep assay plates were used to sequence the unsorted PBMC genomic DNA. Purified libraries were measured with a Qubit 3.0 fluorometer, size-checked on a Bioanalyzer 2100, and measured again with the KAPA Library Quantification kit. A separate single-read 150-cycle Illumina NextSeq 550 flow cell was used to sequence each immunoSEQ 96-well plate. The study's processing was this. Because the immunoSEQ output included only junctional sequences and no quality scores, the filtering could not be the same as the filtering used for full-length reads. Sequences were annotated with PyIR, a Python wrapper for IgBLAST v1.9, and V/J genes and CDR3 were assigned using IMGT germline references. Reads were filtered out if the reads had weak V/J assignments (E-value above 1e-6), no CDR3, stop codons, out-of-frame junctions, or ambiguous translated residues. V3J clonotypes were defined by identical inferred V gene, J gene, and CDR3 amino acid sequence. Percentage overlap between repertoires was calculated by dividing the number of shared unique clonotypes by the size of the smaller repertoire. Repertoire richness was assessed with RTK rarefaction, the Chao1 estimator, and Recon v2.1 estimates of unobserved clonotypes. The immuneACCESS repertoire file appears here via TCRdb, limited to in-frame rearrangements. These files lack a portion of the clones; in checked studies, under half of the deficit traces to unresolved V genes, and the cause of the others is not known. Clone size and V and J calls were adopted from that table, with D and trimming inferred from the DNA. The sample records about half a million clones, 81% of which are singletons. About 13% of the sample rests with the top ten.

Donors were healthy HIV-negative adults with no recently reported acute infections or vaccinations. Only Caucasian adults living in Nashville, Tennessee, USA were represented among the donors. For unsorted samples, 90 million or so PBMCs were counted and genomic DNA was extracted with the QIAamp DNA Blood Mini kit. After blood collection by leukapheresis, PBMCs were isolated using Ficoll-Histopaque density gradient centrifugation and then cryopreserved in the vapor phase of liquid nitrogen. Overall study results and their limits: Pairwise subsampling led to the expectation that sequencing depth would affect the degree of clonotype sharing among donors. Only blood was sampled, and tissue TCR repertoires likely differ from those in blood. Because the study included a small number of donors, the genetic and exposure-history diversity represented was limited.

Remarks on this clone: The clone's antigen remains unknown. No much larger clone is present one base from it, and per-base qualities are unavailable.

This sequence was found in a woman in her forties in good health. Some clones in this sample may be carry-over from other donors' samples. The receptor chain draws on TRBV6-5 and TRBJ2-3; a confident D gene designation cannot be given. What was sequenced was PBMCs. The CDR3 region reads CASSVLDTQYF. The DNA sequence reads TGTGCCAGCAGCGTCCTAGATACGCAGTATTTT.